The present TCR beta chain was sequenced within a study of HIV-infected patients and healthy controls. A single record per CDR3 protein comes from TCRdb applying MiXCR to the 5' RACE reads. The repertoire has around 64,000 distinct CDR3 sequences, around 17% of them found once; the top ten carry under 6%. CDR3 length: 15 residues. CDR1 is SGHNT, CDR2 YYREEE, per germline (reference sequence). J gave up 8 bases and V 5 bases, and 10 bases lay outside the gene matches. The chain couples TRBV5-4 to TRBJ2-1; 10 bases align to TRBD2. The sequenced material came from CD4+ T cells from blood. The TCR originated in a human donor in good health. The CDR3 DNA reads TGTGCCAGCAGAGCGGGAGGGCCGGTGAAGCATGAGCAGTTCTTC. Translation gives CASRAGGPVKHEQFF.